This T cell receptor (beta chain) was sequenced for a study of OX40 agonist ivuxolimab in advanced cancers. Study-wide context: Ivuxolimab, which is an agonistic anti-OX40 (CD134) antibody, was administered to the patients. The dose-escalation group included hepatocellular carcinoma, melanoma, renal cell carcinoma and head and neck cancer.

Details on this clone: Its target is unknown.

Trimming took 3 bases from V and 9 from J, leaving 12 bases between them. The CDR3 runs to 14 residues. CDR1 and CDR2 from the germline V gene are SGHAT and FQNNGV. Study outcomes and limitations: Averaging showed that CD8+ T cells had more expanded clones than CD4+ did.

Here immunoSEQ multiplex PCR was the method, and the copy in TCRdb shows in-frame clones only, minus some. The sample includes over 150,000 clones, approximately 94% of them seen just once. The gene calls are TRBV11-2 and TRBJ1-6, with D perhaps TRBD1 (6 bases). This receptor was obtained from an adult with an advanced solid tumor such as melanoma, head and neck, liver or kidney cancer. The starting material was CD4+ or CD8+ T cells sorted from blood, obtained in a trial of the OX40 agonist ivuxolimab. The CDR3 nucleotides read TGTGCCAGCAGCTTTCAGGGGTTTAGTTCACCCCTCCACTTT. Residues: CASSFQGFSSPLHF.